One T cell receptor beta chain is described in this entry. Which antigen it targets is not known. Within one base of it there is no much larger clone, and no base qualities were kept. The data belong to a study of regulatory T cells in long-lasting Graves disease (dated by TCRdb to about 2021). Some background on the complete study: Patients with newly diagnosed Graves' disease had been on antithyroid drugs for under 3 months. Patients with persistent Graves' disease were compared with patients with newly diagnosed Graves' disease using TCR sequencing and RNA sequencing of peripheral blood. The study was registered as a clinical trial and conducted in China. A total of 33 samples underwent TCR sequencing, from about 13 patients with persistent Graves' disease and some 20 patients with newly diagnosed Graves' disease. On the study overall, not on this receptor specifically: The small sample size was acknowledged by the authors as a limitation that may reduce accuracy. Only peripheral blood was studied, because thyroid tissue, the primary lesion, was inaccessible. Persistent Graves' disease patients showed lower TCR Shannon entropy and fewer highly expanded clones than newly diagnosed patients, suggesting clonal expansion. Sequencing and analysis were restricted to the TCR beta chain. A larger number of public clonotypes was shared among persistent patients (over 2,500) than among newly diagnosed patients (over 850). Preferential use of TRBV28, TRBJ1-2 and TRBJ2-5 was observed in persistent disease, whereas TRBV20-1 and TRBJ2-1 were favored in newly diagnosed disease.

The sample's time point label is to be understood as: newly diagnosed GD, antithyroid drugs for less than 3 months. For both TCR sequencing and RNA sequencing, RNA was extracted from PBMCs using TRIzol. The diagnosis of Graves' disease was made according to American Thyroid Association guidelines. Patients were recruited from an endocrinology department in Xi'an, China. Each patient gave 9 to 10 milliliters of peripheral blood, collected in an EDTA anticoagulant tube. Ficoll Paque Plus density gradient separation was used to isolate PBMCs, and no further T cell sorting was performed. An Agilent 2100 Bioanalyzer and agarose gel were used to assess RNA quality, and a NanoDrop 2000 was used to measure RNA concentration. Receptor amplification or capture employed multiplex PCR. The sequencer was an Illumina HiSeq 4000. CDR3 regions were amplified by Arm-PCR with iRepertoire HTBI primers to construct TCR beta libraries. Before sequencing, the PCR products underwent gel purification. The original pipeline was this. Across samples, 55 to 80 TRBV and 15 or so TRBJ segments were identified and used for gene usage analysis of CDR3 amino acid clonotypes. COPE and FqMerger were used to merge the filtered high-quality paired reads into contigs. BLAST was used to align contigs to IMGT TRBV, TRBD and TRBJ reference genes, and CDR3 was defined according to IMGT. Clonotypes above 0.1% frequency were classified as highly expanded clones. Shannon entropy served as the measure of repertoire diversity, while the Gini coefficient captured V-J evenness. A clonotype found in more than one individual was treated as public. The raw public reads went through TCRdb reprocessing: fastp at Q25, MiXCR clone calling, in-frame beta chains kept. Rows are combined by CDR3 protein, so each entry shows the most common genes and DNA. TCRdb assigned the V and J calls; the authors' analysis was not used. This sample lists hundreds of thousands of distinct CDR3 sequences; about 15% were detected once. Jointly, the top ten make up roughly 25% of the sample.

Germline trimming: 9 bases from V, 4 bases from J; junction bases outside gene matches: 2. The germline V gene (reference sequence) yields PRHDT for CDR1 and FYEKMQ for CDR2. The CDR3 sequence holds 12 residues, the cysteine and phenylalanine included. Solely the CDR3 DNA is kept, with 36 bases framed from the first base. These data also featured in a second study, about T cells in Graves' hyperthyroidism and ophthalmopathy. Looking at the second paper: Stable Graves' hyperthyroidism was defined as the absence of progression to ophthalmopathy over 18 months of follow-up. The hyperthyroidism patients were between 18 and 65 years old and newly diagnosed, with a disease duration of less than 2 months. The study excluded patients with uncontrolled infections, other autoimmune diseases, pregnancy or lactation. Diagnoses relied on clinical symptoms, serum thyroxine and TRAb, thyroid ultrasound and orbital computed tomography. The first round of RT-PCR for the TCR CDR3 was performed with the HTBI primer set and the Qiagen OneStep RT-PCR kit. Most expanded thyroid clonotypes (frequency above 0.001) were also detected in blood, suggesting blood repertoires may reflect thyroid immune responses. A model built on a 13 V-J signature distinguished ophthalmopathy from stable hyperthyroidism, reaching around 88% sensitivity and about 81% specificity in cross-validation and 80%/75% in testing. In validation, the model predicted progression to ophthalmopathy a median of about 6.5 months before onset, with about 71% sensitivity and 72.22% specificity. A discovery cohort of 95 to 100 patients, about 43 with Graves' ophthalmopathy and about 58 with stable Graves' hyperthyroidism, was used to find distinguishing TCR V-J signatures. Prospective prediction of ophthalmopathy was tested in an independent validation cohort of 18 to 20 hyperthyroidism patients and some 17 patients who later progressed to ophthalmopathy. The 85 to 100 discovery patients were divided at random into training and test sets in a 7:3 ratio. In several Graves' hyperthyroidism patients, the study also compared T-cell repertoires from thyroid tissue with T-cell repertoires from blood. After sampling, hyperthyroidism patients received methimazole starting at 30 mg daily, and ophthalmopathy patients received high-dose intravenous methylprednisolone. The libraries were constructed in a second round of multiplex PCR and then size-selected and purified. Paired-end sequencing of the libraries was performed with 100 bp reads on an Illumina HiSeq2000. SOAPnuke was used to process the raw data, with reads discarded if the reads contained adapters or uncalled bases, had a mean Phred below 15, or lacked an exact constant-primer or identifier match. COPE v1.2.5 was used to merge the high-quality paired reads, and each unique nucleotide sequence was defined as a clonotype. Clonotypes were aligned to IMGT TRBV, TRBD and TRBJ reference segments using MiTCR v1.1. Analysis was restricted to V-J combinations with a frequency above 0.0001, which covered roughly 99% of repertoires. The TCS score was defined as F50 (clonal expansion) divided by E x V (chaos), with BLOSUM62-based TCRdist calculated between CDR3 peptides within each V-J. Welch's t-statistics and random forest reduced just over 500 V-J features to 13, which were used in a naive Bayes classifier (R e1071). Sample size was not statistically predetermined, and investigators were not blinded to group allocation. The paper describes TCR Vbeta CDR3 sequencing of 120 to 150 peripheral blood samples, made up of around 41 ophthalmopathy patients, 70 to 80 hyperthyroidism patients and 17 progressor patients.

The sample was peripheral blood mononuclear cells (PBMCs), taken at new diagnosis, from a patient treated with antithyroid drugs. This clonotype originated in a woman aged 35-65 years with Graves disease. Donor details come from another sample of the same person, matched by shared clones. This receptor chain uses TRBV13 and TRBJ2-5; the central 10 bases match TRBD1. The DNA sequence follows: TGTGCCAGACGGACAGGGGGAGAGACCCAGTACTTC. This is translated as CARRTGGETQYF.